A selection of T cell receptor beta chains follows, all from one sample in a study of T cells in Graves' hyperthyroidism and ophthalmopathy. MiXCR, applied by TCRdb to the multiplex PCR reads, yields one record per CDR3 protein. Of over 700,000 distinct CDR3 sequences in the sample, about two fifths were seen once. The sample was blood. All receptors derive from a man aged 18-30 years with Graves' hyperthyroidism. The CDR3 runs from the conserved cysteine through the conserved F or W. A D gene is named only where the DNA matches it firmly. Clone size appears in some rows only: once, few, many, or a class for an expanded clone.

j_call: TRBJ1-1; clone_size: -; v_call: TRBV25-1; d_call: -; cdr3_aa: CACSASWTGNTEAFF; cdr3_nt: TGTGCCTGCAGTGCCTCCTGGACTGGGAACACTGAAGCTTTCTTT
j_call: TRBJ2-7; clone_size: -; v_call: TRBV29-1; d_call: -; cdr3_aa: CSVEDRDSNLHEQYF; cdr3_nt: TGCAGCGTTGAAGACCGGGACTCAAATTTACACGAGCAGTACTTC
j_call: TRBJ2-5; clone_size: many; v_call: TRBV13; d_call: -; cdr3_aa: CASSSRQGAETQYF; cdr3_nt: TGTGCCAGCAGCTCGAGGCAGGGAGCGGAGACCCAGTACTTC
j_call: TRBJ2-7; clone_size: few; v_call: TRBV20-1; d_call: -; cdr3_aa: CSAREQGAYEQYF; cdr3_nt: TGCAGTGCTAGGGAACAGGGAGCCTACGAGCAGTACTTC
j_call: TRBJ2-7; clone_size: few; v_call: TRBV5-6; d_call: TRBD1; cdr3_aa: CASSSVDRGGTQYF; cdr3_nt: TGTGCCAGCAGCTCAGTGGACAGGGGCGGGACGCAGTACTTC
j_call: TRBJ1-4; clone_size: -; v_call: TRBV3-1; d_call: -; cdr3_aa: CASSQFDRNEKLFF; cdr3_nt: TGTGCCAGCAGCCAATTTGACAGGAATGAAAAACTGTTTTTT
j_call: TRBJ2-5; clone_size: few; v_call: TRBV3-1; d_call: -; cdr3_aa: CASSPSTLGEQGFETQYF; cdr3_nt: TGTGCCAGCAGCCCCAGCACATTGGGCGAACAGGGTTTCGAGACCCAGTACTTC
j_call: TRBJ1-1; clone_size: many; v_call: TRBV7-9; d_call: -; cdr3_aa: CASSLGEGTAFF; cdr3_nt: TGTGCCAGCAGCTTAGGAGAGGGTACAGCTTTCTTT
j_call: TRBJ1-5; clone_size: -; v_call: TRBV29-1; d_call: TRBD1; cdr3_aa: CSLGTASNQPQHF; cdr3_nt: TGCAGCTTGGGGACAGCTAGCAATCAGCCCCAGCATTTT
j_call: TRBJ1-3; clone_size: many; v_call: TRBV7-2; d_call: -; cdr3_aa: CASSLVPGEKENTIYF; cdr3_nt: TGTGCCAGCAGCTTAGTTCCAGGGGAGAAGGAAAACACCATATATTTT
j_call: TRBJ2-6; clone_size: few; v_call: TRBV10-3; d_call: TRBD1; cdr3_aa: CATGTGTSGANVLTF; cdr3_nt: TGTGCCACCGGGACAGGGACCTCCGGGGCCAACGTCCTGACTTTC
j_call: TRBJ2-2; clone_size: -; v_call: TRBV7-2; d_call: -; cdr3_aa: CASSLYSNTGELFF; cdr3_nt: TGTGCCAGCAGTTTATACAGCAACACCGGGGAGCTGTTTTTT
j_call: TRBJ1-5; clone_size: few; v_call: TRBV20-1; d_call: -; cdr3_aa: CSARGVSGNQPQHF; cdr3_nt: TGCAGTGCTAGAGGCGTTTCGGGGAACCAGCCCCAGCATTTT
j_call: TRBJ2-5; clone_size: many; v_call: TRBV2; d_call: TRBD1; cdr3_aa: CASSSGTGSQTQYF; cdr3_nt: TGTGCCAGCAGTTCCGGGACAGGGAGTCAGACCCAGTACTTC
j_call: TRBJ1-1; clone_size: many; v_call: TRBV7-2; d_call: -; cdr3_aa: CASSMSGTPPWEAFF; cdr3_nt: TGTGCCAGCAGCATGTCCGGGACACCCCCCTGGGAAGCTTTCTTT
j_call: TRBJ2-5; clone_size: few; v_call: TRBV7-2; d_call: -; cdr3_aa: CASSLESRAETQYF; cdr3_nt: TGTGCCAGCAGCTTGGAGAGTAGGGCAGAGACCCAGTACTTC
j_call: TRBJ1-1; clone_size: few; v_call: TRBV20-1; d_call: -; cdr3_aa: CSARDLREGMNTEAFF; cdr3_nt: TGCAGTGCTAGAGATTTACGGGAAGGTATGAACACTGAAGCTTTCTTT
j_call: TRBJ2-5; clone_size: many; v_call: TRBV15; d_call: TRBD2; cdr3_aa: CATSRDRLAGSSQETQYF; cdr3_nt: TGTGCCACCAGCAGAGATAGGCTAGCGGGGTCGTCACAAGAGACCCAGTACTTC
j_call: TRBJ1-3; clone_size: many; v_call: TRBV12-3/TRBV12-4; d_call: -; cdr3_aa: CASSFPENTIYF; cdr3_nt: TGTGCCAGCAGTTTCCCGGAGAACACCATATATTTT